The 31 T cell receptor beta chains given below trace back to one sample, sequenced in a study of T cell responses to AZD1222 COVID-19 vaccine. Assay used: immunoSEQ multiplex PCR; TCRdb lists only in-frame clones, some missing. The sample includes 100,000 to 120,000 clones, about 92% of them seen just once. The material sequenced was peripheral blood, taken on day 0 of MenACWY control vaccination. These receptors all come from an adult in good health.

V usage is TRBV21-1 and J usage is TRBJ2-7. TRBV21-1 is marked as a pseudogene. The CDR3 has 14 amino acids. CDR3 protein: CASSKGASSYEQYF. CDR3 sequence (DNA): TGTGCCAGCAGCAAAGGCGCCAGCTCCTACGAGCAGTACTTC.

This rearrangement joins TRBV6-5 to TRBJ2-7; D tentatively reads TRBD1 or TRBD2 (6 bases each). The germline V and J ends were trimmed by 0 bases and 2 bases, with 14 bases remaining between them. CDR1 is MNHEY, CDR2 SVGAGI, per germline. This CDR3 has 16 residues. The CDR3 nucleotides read TGTGCCAGCAGTTACTCAGCCGGGGGCGGGACCTACGAGCAGTACTTC. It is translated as CASSYSAGGGTYEQYF.

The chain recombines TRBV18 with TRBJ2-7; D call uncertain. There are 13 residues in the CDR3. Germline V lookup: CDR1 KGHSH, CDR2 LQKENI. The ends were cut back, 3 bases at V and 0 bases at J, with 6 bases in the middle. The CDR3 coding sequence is TGTGCCAGCTCACCCGACATCTCCTACGAGCAGTACTTC. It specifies CASSPDISYEQYF.

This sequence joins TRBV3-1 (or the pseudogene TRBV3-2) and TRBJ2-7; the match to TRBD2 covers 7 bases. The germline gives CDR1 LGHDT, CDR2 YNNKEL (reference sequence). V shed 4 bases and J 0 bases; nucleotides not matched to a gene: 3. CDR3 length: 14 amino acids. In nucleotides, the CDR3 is TGTGCCAGCAGCCGCGGGACTACCTCCTACGAGCAGTACTTC. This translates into CASSRGTTSYEQYF.

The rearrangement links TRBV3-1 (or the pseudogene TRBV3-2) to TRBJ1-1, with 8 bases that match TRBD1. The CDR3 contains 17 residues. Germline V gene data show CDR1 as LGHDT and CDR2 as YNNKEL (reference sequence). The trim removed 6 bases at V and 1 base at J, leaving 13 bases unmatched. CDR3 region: CASRYQPGGQGNTEAFF. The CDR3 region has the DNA TGTGCCAGCAGGTACCAACCCGGTGGACAGGGGAACACTGAAGCTTTCTTT.

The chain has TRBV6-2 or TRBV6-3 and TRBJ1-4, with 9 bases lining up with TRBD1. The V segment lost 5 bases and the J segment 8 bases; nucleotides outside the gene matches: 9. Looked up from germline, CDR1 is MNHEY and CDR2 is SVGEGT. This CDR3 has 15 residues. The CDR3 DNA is TGTGCCAGCAGTCGCGCGACCGGGACAGGGGAAAAACTGTTTTTT. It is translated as CASSRATGTGEKLFF.

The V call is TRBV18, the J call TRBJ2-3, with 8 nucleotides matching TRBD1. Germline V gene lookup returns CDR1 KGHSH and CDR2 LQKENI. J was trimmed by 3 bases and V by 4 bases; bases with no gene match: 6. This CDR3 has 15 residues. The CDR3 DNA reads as TGTGCCAGCTCACAGGACAGGGAAGGGACAGATACGCAGTATTTT. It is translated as CASSQDREGTDTQYF.

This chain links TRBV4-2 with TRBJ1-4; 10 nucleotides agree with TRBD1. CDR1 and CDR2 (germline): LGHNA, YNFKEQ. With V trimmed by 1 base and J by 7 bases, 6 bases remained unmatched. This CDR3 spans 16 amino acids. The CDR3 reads CASSQGQGAPPEKLFF. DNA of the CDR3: TGTGCCAGCAGCCAAGGACAGGGGGCGCCCCCTGAAAAACTGTTTTTT.

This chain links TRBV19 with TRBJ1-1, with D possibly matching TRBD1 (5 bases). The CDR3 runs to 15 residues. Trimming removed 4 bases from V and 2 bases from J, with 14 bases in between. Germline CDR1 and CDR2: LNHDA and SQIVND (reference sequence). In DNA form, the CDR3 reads TGTGCCAGTAGTACCCTAGGACAAGCCAACACTGAAGCTTTCTTT. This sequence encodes CASSTLGQANTEAFF.

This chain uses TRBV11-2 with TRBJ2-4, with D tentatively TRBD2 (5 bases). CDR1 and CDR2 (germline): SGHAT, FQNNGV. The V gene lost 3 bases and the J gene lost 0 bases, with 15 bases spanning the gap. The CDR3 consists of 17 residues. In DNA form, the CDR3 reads TGTGCCAGCAGCTTGAGAGGGCCGGCTTCAGCCAAAAACATTCAGTACTTC. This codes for CASSLRGPASAKNIQYF.

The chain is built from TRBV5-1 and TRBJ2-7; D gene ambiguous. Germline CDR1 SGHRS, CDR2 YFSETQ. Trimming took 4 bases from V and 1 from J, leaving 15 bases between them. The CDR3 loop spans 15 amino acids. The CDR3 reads CASSVEATYSYEQYF. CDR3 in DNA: TGCGCCAGCAGCGTCGAAGCGACATATTCCTACGAGCAGTACTTC.

CDR3 sequence: CASSTSDQPQHF. Written as DNA, the CDR3 is TGTGCCAGCTCAACGTCCGATCAGCCCCAGCATTTT. The chain recombines TRBV6-5 with TRBJ1-5; D ambiguous. Germline-derived CDR1 and CDR2 are MNHEY and SVGAGI. V dropped 8 bases and J dropped 5 bases, with 10 bases sitting between them. The CDR3 extends over 12 amino acids.

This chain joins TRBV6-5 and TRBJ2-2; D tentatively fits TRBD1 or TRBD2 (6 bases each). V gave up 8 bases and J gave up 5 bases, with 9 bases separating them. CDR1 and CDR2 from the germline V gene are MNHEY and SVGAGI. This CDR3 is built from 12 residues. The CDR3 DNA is TGTGCCAGCGGGGGGCAAACCGGGGAGCTGTTTTTT. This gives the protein CASGGQTGELFF.

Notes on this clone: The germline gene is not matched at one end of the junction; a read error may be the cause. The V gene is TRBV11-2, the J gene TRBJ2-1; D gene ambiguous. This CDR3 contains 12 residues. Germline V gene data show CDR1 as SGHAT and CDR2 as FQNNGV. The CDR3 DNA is TGTGCCAGCAGCCTAGAGGTGGGTGAGCAGTTCTTC. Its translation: CASSLEVGEQFF.

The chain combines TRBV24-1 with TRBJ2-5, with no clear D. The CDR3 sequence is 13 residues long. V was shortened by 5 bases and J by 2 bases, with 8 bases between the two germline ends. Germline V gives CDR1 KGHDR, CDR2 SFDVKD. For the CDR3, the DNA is TGTGCCACCAGTGCCCCCCTTCAAGAGACCCAGTACTTC. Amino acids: CATSAPLQETQYF.

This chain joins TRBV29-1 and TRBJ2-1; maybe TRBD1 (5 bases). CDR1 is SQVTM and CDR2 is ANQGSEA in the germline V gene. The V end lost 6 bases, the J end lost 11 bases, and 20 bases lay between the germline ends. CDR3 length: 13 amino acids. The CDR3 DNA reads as TGCAGCGTCGCCCCGAGGCGACAGTCACAGCAGTTCTTC. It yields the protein CSVAPRRQSQQFF.

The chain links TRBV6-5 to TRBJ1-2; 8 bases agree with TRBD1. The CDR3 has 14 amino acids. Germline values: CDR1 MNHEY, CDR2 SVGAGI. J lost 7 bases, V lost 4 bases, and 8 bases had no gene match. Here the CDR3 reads CASSWDRSPGGYTF. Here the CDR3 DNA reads TGTGCCAGCAGTTGGGACAGGTCTCCAGGTGGCTACACCTTC.

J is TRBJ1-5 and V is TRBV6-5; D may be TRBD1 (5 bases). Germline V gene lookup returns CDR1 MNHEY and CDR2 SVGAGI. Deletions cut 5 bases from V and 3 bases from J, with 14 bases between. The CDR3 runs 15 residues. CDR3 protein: CASSRTREHNQPQHF. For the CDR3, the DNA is TGTGCCAGCAGTAGGACAAGGGAACACAATCAGCCCCAGCATTTT.

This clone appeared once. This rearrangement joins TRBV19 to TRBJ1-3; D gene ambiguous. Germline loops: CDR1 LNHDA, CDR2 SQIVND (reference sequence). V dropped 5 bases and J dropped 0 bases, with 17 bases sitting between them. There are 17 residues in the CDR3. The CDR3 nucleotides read TGTGCCAGTAGTCCCCCACGCAGGTGGACCTCTGGAAACACCATATATTTT. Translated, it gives CASSPPRRWTSGNTIYF.

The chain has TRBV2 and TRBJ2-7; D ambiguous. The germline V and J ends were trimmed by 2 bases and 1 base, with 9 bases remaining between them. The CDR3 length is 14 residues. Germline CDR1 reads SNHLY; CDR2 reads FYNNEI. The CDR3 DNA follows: TGTGCCAGCAGTGAACAGAACCAATCCTACGAGCAGTACTTC. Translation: CASSEQNQSYEQYF.

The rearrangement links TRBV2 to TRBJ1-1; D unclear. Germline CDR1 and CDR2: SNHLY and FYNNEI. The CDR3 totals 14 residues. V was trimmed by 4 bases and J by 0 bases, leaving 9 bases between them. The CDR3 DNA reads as TGTGCCAGCAGTGCCGTGAGACTGAACACTGAAGCTTTCTTT. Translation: CASSAVRLNTEAFF.

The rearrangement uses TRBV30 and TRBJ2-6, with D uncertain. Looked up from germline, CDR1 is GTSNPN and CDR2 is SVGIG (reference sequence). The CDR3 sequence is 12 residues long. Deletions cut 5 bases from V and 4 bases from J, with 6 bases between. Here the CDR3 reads CAWEAGANVLTF. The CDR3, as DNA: TGTGCCTGGGAAGCAGGGGCCAACGTCCTGACTTTC.

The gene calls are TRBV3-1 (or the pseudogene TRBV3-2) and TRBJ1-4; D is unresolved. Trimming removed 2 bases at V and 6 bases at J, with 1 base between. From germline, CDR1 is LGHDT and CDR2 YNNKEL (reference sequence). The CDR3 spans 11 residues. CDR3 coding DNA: TGTGCCAGCAGCCAACATGAAAAACTGTTTTTT. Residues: CASSQHEKLFF.

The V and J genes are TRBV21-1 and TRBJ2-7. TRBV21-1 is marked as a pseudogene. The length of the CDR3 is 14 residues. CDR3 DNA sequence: TGTGCCAGCAGCAAAGAAAAGGGCACAGACAAGCAGTACTTC. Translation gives CASSKEKGTDKQYF.

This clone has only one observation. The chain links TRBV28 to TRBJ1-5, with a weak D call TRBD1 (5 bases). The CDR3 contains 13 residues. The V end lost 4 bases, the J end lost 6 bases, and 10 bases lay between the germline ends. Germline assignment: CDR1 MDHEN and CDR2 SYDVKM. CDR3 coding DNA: TGTGCCAGCAGTTGGGGCGATGGTCAGCCCCAGCATTTT. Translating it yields CASSWGDGQPQHF.

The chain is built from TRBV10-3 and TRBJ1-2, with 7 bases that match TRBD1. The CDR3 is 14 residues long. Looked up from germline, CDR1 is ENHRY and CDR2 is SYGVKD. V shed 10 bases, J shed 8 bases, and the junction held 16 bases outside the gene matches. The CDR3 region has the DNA TGTGCCAACCGGGACAGTCAATCTTCGTGGGGCTACACCTTC. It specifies CANRDSQSSWGYTF.

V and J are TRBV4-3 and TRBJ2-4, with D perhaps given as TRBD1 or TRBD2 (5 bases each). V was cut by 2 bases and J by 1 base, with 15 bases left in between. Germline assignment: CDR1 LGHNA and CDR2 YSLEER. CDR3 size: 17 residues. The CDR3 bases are TGCGCCAGCAGCCAAACAGGCAGGCCGGGGGCCAAAAACATTCAGTACTTC. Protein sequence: CASSQTGRPGAKNIQYF.

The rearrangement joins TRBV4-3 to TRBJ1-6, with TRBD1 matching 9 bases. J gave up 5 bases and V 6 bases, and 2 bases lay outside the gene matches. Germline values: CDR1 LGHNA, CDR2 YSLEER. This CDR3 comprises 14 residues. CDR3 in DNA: TGCGCCAGCAGTCGGGACAGGGATAATTCACCCCTCCACTTT. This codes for CASSRDRDNSPLHF.

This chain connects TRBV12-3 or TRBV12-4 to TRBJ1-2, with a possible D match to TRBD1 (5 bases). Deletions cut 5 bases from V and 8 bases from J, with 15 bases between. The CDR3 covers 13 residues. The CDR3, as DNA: TGTGCCAGCAGTCCCTCGGAGGGGCTGGGCTACACCTTC. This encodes CASSPSEGLGYTF.

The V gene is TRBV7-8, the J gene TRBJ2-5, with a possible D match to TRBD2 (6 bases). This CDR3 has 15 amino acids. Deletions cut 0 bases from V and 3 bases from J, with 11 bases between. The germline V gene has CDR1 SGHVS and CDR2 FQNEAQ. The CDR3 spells CASSLAGGAKETQYF. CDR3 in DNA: TGTGCCAGCAGCTTAGCGGGGGGAGCCAAAGAGACCCAGTACTTC.

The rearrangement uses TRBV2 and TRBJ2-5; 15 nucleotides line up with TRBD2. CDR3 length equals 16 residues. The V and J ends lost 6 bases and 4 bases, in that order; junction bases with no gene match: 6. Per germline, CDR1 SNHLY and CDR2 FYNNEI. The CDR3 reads CASRRTSGGAGETQYF. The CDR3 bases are TGTGCCAGCAGGAGGACTAGCGGGGGGGCCGGAGAGACCCAGTACTTC. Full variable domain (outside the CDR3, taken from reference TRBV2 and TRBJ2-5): EPEVTQTPSHQVTQMGQEVILRCVPISNHLYFYWYRQILGQKVEFLVSFYNNEISEKSEIFDDQFSVERPDGSNFTLKIRSTKLEDSAMYFCASRRTSGGAGETQYFGPGTRLLVL.